The 26 T cell receptor beta chains below all came from one sample that was sequenced in a study of Graves' ophthalmopathy and Graves' hyperthyroidism (dated by TCRdb to the late 2010s). Instrument on record: Illumina HiSeq 2000. TCR beta CDR3 regions were amplified from RNA transcripts for repertoire sequencing. The first round was an RT-PCR using HTBI primers with the Qiagen OneStep RT-PCR kit, and this first round was followed by a second-round multiplex PCR, then size selection and purification. Using fastp at Q25 and MiXCR, TCRdb reprocessed the public reads and kept productive beta chains. Each record represents a unique CDR3 protein, reported with the most common genes and DNA among its rows. This sample has 650,000 to 800,000 distinct CDR3 sequences in its table, and over 40% of those were observed once. The ten largest clones add up to 3% to 3.5% of the sample. Source material: peripheral blood. The source of these receptors is an adult man with Graves' ophthalmopathy.

The chain recombines TRBV2 with TRBJ1-5; possible D gene TRBD1, 5 bases. This CDR3 contains 13 residues. Germline V gene lookup returns CDR1 SNHLY and CDR2 FYNNEI. Trimming shortened V by 8 bases and J by 7 bases, and 15 bases separated the two germline ends. The CDR3 nucleotides are TGTGCCAGCCATGACAGACCCGAGCAGCCCCAGCATTTT. This gives the protein CASHDRPEQPQHF. Full variable domain (rest looked up from reference TRBV2 and TRBJ1-5): EPEVTQTPSHQVTQMGQEVILRCVPISNHLYFYWYRQILGQKVEFLVSFYNNEISEKSEIFDDQFSVERPDGSNFTLKIRSTKLEDSAMYFCASHDRPEQPQHFGDGTRLSIL.

V and J are TRBV9 and TRBJ1-3; D is perhaps TRBD1 (5 bases). V lost 4 bases and J lost 2, with 25 bases in between. This CDR3 spans 19 amino acids. Germline V gene sequence: CDR1 SGDLS, CDR2 YYNGEE. CDR3 DNA: TGTGCCAGCAGCTACAACGTTCAGGACACATCACGAACTGGAAACACCATATATTTT. This translates into CASSYNVQDTSRTGNTIYF.

For this clonotype: At one end the junction does not follow the germline gene, possibly because of a read error. This chain joins TRBV10-3 and TRBJ2-2, with D possibly called TRBD1 or TRBD2 (7 bases each). Looked up from germline, CDR1 is ENHRY and CDR2 is SYGVKD. This CDR3 region has 15 residues. CDR3 in amino acids: CASSESQGGTGGLFF. The CDR3 bases are TGTGCCAGCAGTGAGAGCCAGGGGGGGACCGGGGGGCTGTTTTTT.

V gene TRBV24-1 combines with J gene TRBJ2-2, with 9 bases that match TRBD1. Losses at the gene ends were 9 bases for V and 6 bases for J; bases not matched to a gene: 19. The CDR3 runs 18 residues. Germline V CDR1 and CDR2: KGHDR, SFDVKD. The CDR3 is CATFLPGQGGVRSGELFF. The CDR3 DNA follows: TGTGCCACCTTCTTACCGGGACAGGGAGGCGTAAGGTCCGGGGAGCTGTTTTTT.

The V call is TRBV5-1, the J call TRBJ2-7, with unresolved D. CDR3 size: 15 residues. Trimming took 0 bases from V and 2 from J, leaving 12 bases between them. Germline values: CDR1 SGHRS, CDR2 YFSETQ. In DNA, the CDR3 is TGCGCCAGCAGCTTGGGGATCGACACCACCTACGAGCAGTACTTC. It is translated as CASSLGIDTTYEQYF.

This clonotype has more than one count but fewer than ten. This chain uses TRBV25-1 with TRBJ1-6; a possible D gene is TRBD1 (5 bases). Germline V gives CDR1 MGHDK, CDR2 SYGVNS. V gave up 11 bases and J gave up 9 bases, with 17 bases separating them. The CDR3 is 13 residues long. DNA for the CDR3: TGTGCCTGCGGGACCTACCCTCGTTCACCCCTCCACTTT. Translated: CACGTYPRSPLHF.

This clonotype was seen many times. This sequence joins TRBV13 and TRBJ1-2; 7 positions match TRBD1. The CDR3 loop spans 14 amino acids. V shed 2 bases, J shed 4 bases, and the junction held 4 bases outside the gene matches. In germline, CDR1 is PRHDT, CDR2 FYEKMQ (reference sequence). The DNA of the CDR3 is TGTGCCAGCAGCTTACGGGACAGACCCTATGGCTACACCTTC. This encodes CASSLRDRPYGYTF.

V and J are TRBV10-2 and TRBJ1-5; 9 bases are shared with TRBD1. With 2 bases clipped from V and 5 bases from J, the junction kept 4 bases outside the gene matches. The CDR3 extends over 15 amino acids. The germline V gene encodes CDR1 WSHSY and CDR2 SAAADI. For the CDR3, the DNA is TGCGCCAGCAGTGAGGCCACAGGGGGCGATCAGCCCCAGCATTTT. It encodes CASSEATGGDQPQHF.

The chain combines TRBV10-3 with TRBJ2-5; 10 nucleotides line up with TRBD2. From germline, CDR1 is ENHRY and CDR2 SYGVKD. V trimming: 4 bases; J trimming: 5 bases; junction bases outside the gene matches: 4. The CDR3 has 14 amino acids. The CDR3 loop reads CAISASGSRETQYF. The CDR3 DNA reads TGTGCCATCAGTGCTAGCGGGAGTCGGGAGACCCAGTACTTC.

A word on this clonotype: This likely comes from a read error, as the CDR3 has no conserved phenylalanine or tryptophan at its end. The DNA is omitted, as the CDR3 cannot be located on it reliably, and the CDR3 follows TCRdb's listing. J is TRBJ1-1 and V is TRBV10-2; TRBD1 is taken as the D call from the table, unchecked against the DNA. Germline V CDR1 and CDR2: WSHSY, SAAADI. Ends included, the CDR3 has 10 residues. The CDR3 sequence is CASSESRGSS.

The chain carries TRBV2 and TRBJ2-7, with TRBD2 identical over 9 bases. V shed 4 bases, J shed 9 bases, and the junction held 1 base outside the gene matches. CDR1 SNHLY and CDR2 FYNNEI come from the germline V gene. This CDR3 is 11 amino acids long. The CDR3 is CASSVGLAQYF. The CDR3 nucleotides read TGTGCCAGCAGTGTGGGACTAGCGCAGTACTTC.

The J gene is TRBJ1-1, the V gene TRBV20-1, with D unresolved. Germline V gene data show CDR1 as DFQATT and CDR2 as SNEGSKA (reference sequence). This CDR3 has 14 residues. V lost 8 bases and J 3 bases, leaving 19 bases between the germline ends. The DNA of the CDR3 is TGCAGTTACCTGGTACGGGGAGACGACACTGAAGCTTTCTTT. As protein: CSYLVRGDDTEAFF.

This chain connects TRBV25-1 to TRBJ1-2; D might be TRBD1 (5 bases). The germline CDR1 and CDR2 sequences are MGHDK and SYGVNS. V lost 3 bases and J lost 14, with 13 bases in between. The CDR3 spans 11 residues. CDR3 nucleotide sequence: TGTGCCAGCAGTGACCCCGGGACGGTTACCTTC. Translation: CASSDPGTVTF.

This clonotype was counted at least ten times. J is TRBJ1-2 and V is TRBV29-1; possibly TRBD1 for D (5 bases). The V gene lost 5 bases and the J gene lost 6 bases, with 10 bases spanning the gap. CDR3 length equals 11 residues. CDR1 and CDR2 from the germline V gene are SQVTM and ANQGSEA. In DNA form, the CDR3 reads TGCAGCGTTAACGGGGGGGATGGCTACACCTTC. Residues: CSVNGGDGYTF.

This clonotype was observed at least ten times. This chain connects TRBV10-3 to TRBJ1-4; D may be TRBD1 (6 bases). Germline V gene data show CDR1 as ENHRY and CDR2 as SYGVKD. V was cut by 4 bases and J by 4 bases, with 16 bases left in between. The CDR3 has 16 residues. The CDR3 loop is CAISVGQKKFNEKLFF. The CDR3 DNA is TGTGCCATCAGTGTTGGACAGAAGAAATTTAATGAAAAACTGTTTTTT.

The chain uses TRBV30 and TRBJ2-7, with D possibly TRBD1 on 6 matching bases. Germline CDR1 is GTSNPN and CDR2 is SVGIG (reference sequence). With 2 bases removed from V and 1 base from J, the gap between germline ends came to 9 bases. This CDR3 comprises 13 residues. CDR3: CAWSRQASYEQYF. The CDR3, as DNA: TGTGCCTGGAGTCGACAGGCGTCCTACGAGCAGTACTTC.

The V gene is TRBV30, the J gene TRBJ2-7; D is unclear. V lost 2 bases, J lost 1 base, and 3 bases lay in between. Per the germline V gene, CDR1 is GTSNPN and CDR2 is SVGIG (reference sequence). The CDR3 covers 11 residues. The CDR3 DNA follows: TGTGCCTGGAGTCGGTCCTACGAGCAGTACTTC. This translates into CAWSRSYEQYF.

CDR3 DNA sequence: TGTGCCAGCATGGGACAGGGGGAAGGGAACACTGAAGCTTTCTTT. Translating gives CASMGQGEGNTEAFF. V and J are TRBV2 and TRBJ1-1, with 11 bases that match TRBD1. The CDR3 is 15 amino acids. Germline lookup yields CDR1 SNHLY and CDR2 FYNNEI. The junction had 5 bases not matched to a gene; V was cut back by 7 bases and J by 1 base.

In its sample, this clonotype was seen once. The J gene is TRBJ2-6, the V gene TRBV2, with D uncertain. CDR3 size: 13 residues. Germline V lookup: CDR1 SNHLY, CDR2 FYNNEI. With 6 bases removed from V and 4 bases from J, the gap between germline ends came to 7 bases. CDR3 sequence (DNA): TGTGCCAGCAGGGAGACAGGGGCCAACGTCCTGACTTTC. Its protein product is CASRETGANVLTF.

This chain links TRBV11-3 with TRBJ1-5; TRBD1 matches at 8 bases. This CDR3 has 18 residues. V lost 3 bases, J lost 5 bases, and 15 bases stayed unmatched. CDR1 SGHNT and CDR2 YENEEA come from the germline V gene. The CDR3 region is CASSFAPPDRDSDQPQHF. The CDR3 DNA is TGTGCCAGCAGCTTCGCCCCTCCGGACAGGGATTCAGATCAGCCCCAGCATTTT.

This clonotype was found many times. V gene TRBV19 combines with J gene TRBJ2-5; D gene ambiguous. Trimming cost V 5 bases and J 1 base, with 14 bases left between them. CDR3 length equals 15 residues. In germline, CDR1 is LNHDA, CDR2 SQIVND (reference sequence). CDR3 in amino acids: CASSPILTTQETQYF. CDR3 DNA sequence: TGTGCCAGTAGTCCCATCCTCACCACCCAAGAGACCCAGTACTTC.

The rearrangement uses TRBV20-1 and TRBJ1-3; 7 nucleotides match TRBD1. Per germline, CDR1 DFQATT and CDR2 SNEGSKA (reference sequence). V lost 6 bases, J lost 4 bases, and 15 bases stayed unmatched. The CDR3 length is 16 residues. The CDR3 DNA reads as TGCAGTGCAACCTCCCCAGGGACAGCGACGGGAAACACCATATATTTT. Translation gives CSATSPGTATGNTIYF.

This clonotype was seen many times. The V gene is TRBV20-1, the J gene TRBJ2-7; no definite D call. The germline CDR1 and CDR2 sequences are DFQATT and SNEGSKA (reference sequence). The CDR3 extends over 11 amino acids. The V and J ends lost 3 bases and 4 bases respectively, with 7 bases between them. The CDR3 here is CSASGQYEQYF. CDR3 nucleotide sequence: TGCAGTGCTAGTGGGCAGTACGAGCAGTACTTC.

The rearrangement joins TRBV12-5 to TRBJ2-5; the D is unclear. Trimming removed 0 bases from V and 5 bases from J, with 13 bases in between. The CDR3 is 15 amino acids. The germline V gene has CDR1 LGHNT and CDR2 FRNRAP. CDR3 nucleotide sequence: TGTGCTAGTGGTTTGGTACTCGGGTTTCAGGAGACCCAGTACTTC. This gives the protein CASGLVLGFQETQYF.

The V gene is TRBV4-2, the J gene TRBJ2-7; D may correspond to TRBD1 or TRBD2 (6 bases each). Trimming cost V 0 bases and J 3 bases, with 15 bases left between them. The CDR3 consists of 16 residues. Germline CDR1 and CDR2: LGHNA and YNFKEQ. The CDR3 spells CASSQDGGGGFYEQYF. The CDR3 DNA reads TGTGCCAGCAGCCAAGATGGAGGAGGGGGGTTCTACGAGCAGTACTTC.

This chain uses TRBV27 with TRBJ2-2; D is undetermined. V lost 5 bases to trimming and J lost 8 bases, with 12 bases between them. Germline CDR1 is MNHEY and CDR2 is SMNVEV (reference sequence). The CDR3 length is 13 residues. The chain's CDR3 is CASSRNDVGELFF. DNA for the CDR3: TGTGCCAGCAGTCGAAACGATGTTGGGGAGCTGTTTTTT.